The 30 T cell receptor beta chains in this list originate from one sample, sequenced in a study of T cell repertoires in cytomegalovirus infection. For these TCRs, the target antigens are not known. TCRdb independently ran MiXCR on the reads; one entry per CDR3 protein. The table shows 380,000 or so distinct CDR3 sequences, with about 35% occurring only once. The specimen comprised cultured PBMCs, sampled from culture after CMV antigen stimulation. The receptors come from a human donor in good health (CMV status not recorded). Some clones in this sample may be carry-over from other donors' samples.

The chain links TRBV6-8 to TRBJ2-7, with TRBD1 as a possible D gene (6 bases). There are 15 residues in the CDR3. In germline, CDR1 is MNHGY, CDR2 SAAAGT. The V and J ends lost 0 bases and 2 bases respectively, with 11 bases between them. The DNA of the CDR3 is TGTGCCAGCAGTTACTCGGCCGGGACAACCTACGAGCAGTACTTC. This codes for CASSYSAGTTYEQYF.

This clonotype has just a few counts. The chain recombines TRBV12-3 or TRBV12-4 with TRBJ1-5; D not resolved. CDR3 size: 13 residues. V lost 6 bases to trimming and J lost 7 bases, with 13 bases between them. The CDR3 sequence is CASSLRPGQPQHF. In nucleotides, the CDR3 is TGTGCCAGCAGCCTTAGACCAGGACAGCCCCAGCATTTT.

The rearrangement uses TRBV18 and TRBJ1-1; D unclear. The CDR3 contains 12 residues. From germline, CDR1 is KGHSH and CDR2 LQKENI. Trimming pared 1 base from V and 7 bases from J, leaving 7 bases between. The CDR3 reads CASSPRAGEAFF. DNA of the CDR3: TGTGCCAGCTCACCACGGGCGGGTGAAGCTTTCTTT.

This chain links TRBV5-1 with TRBJ2-1; D tentatively reads TRBD1 or TRBD2 (5 bases each). V lost 4 bases, J lost 0 bases, and 17 bases lay in between. This CDR3 comprises 17 residues. Germline V gene data show CDR1 as SGHRS and CDR2 as YFSETQ. The CDR3 DNA reads TGCGCCAGCAGCGTCACCATAGAGGGGCACTCCTACAATGAGCAGTTCTTC. It yields the protein CASSVTIEGHSYNEQFF.

This clonotype was counted a few times. The V and J genes are TRBV5-1 and TRBJ2-3; 14 positions agree with TRBD2. The V gene end was trimmed by 1 base and the J gene end by 4 bases; junction bases not matched to a gene: 8. The germline V gene encodes CDR1 SGHRS and CDR2 YFSETQ. The CDR3 runs 18 residues. The CDR3 nucleotides are TGCGCCAGCAGCTTGTCCGCAAGGACTAGCGGGAGGCCAGATACGCAGTATTTT. This sequence encodes CASSLSARTSGRPDTQYF.

This clonotype was observed a handful of times. The chain carries TRBV28 and TRBJ2-3; 9 bases align to TRBD1. Losses at the gene ends were 3 bases for V and 3 bases for J; bases not matched to a gene: 7. CDR3 length: 16 residues. Germline CDR1 reads MDHEN; CDR2 reads SYDVKM. CDR3 region: CASSFWDRERTDTQYF. In nucleotides, the CDR3 is TGTGCCAGCAGTTTCTGGGACAGGGAAAGGACAGATACGCAGTATTTT.

The gene calls are TRBV2 and TRBJ2-3, with a tentative D call TRBD2 (5 bases). The CDR3 has 12 amino acids. Trimming stripped 5 bases from V and 5 bases from J, with 8 bases between. Germline CDR1 reads SNHLY; CDR2 reads FYNNEI. The CDR3 sequence is CASSTSGDTQYF. CDR3 DNA sequence: TGTGCCAGCAGTACTAGTGGAGATACGCAGTATTTT.

This clonotype was counted only a few times. V usage is TRBV7-9 and J usage is TRBJ2-1; 8 bases are shared with TRBD1. The CDR3 is made up of 12 amino acids. Germline V gene lookup returns CDR1 SEHNR and CDR2 FQNEAQ (reference sequence). The V segment lost 5 bases and the J segment 15 bases; nucleotides outside the gene matches: 9. The CDR3 here is CASSPTGELAFF. In nucleotides, the CDR3 is TGTGCCAGCAGCCCGACAGGGGAGTTGGCGTTCTTC. The full variable domain, rest sourced from reference TRBV7-9 and TRBJ2-1, is DTGVSQNPRHKITKRGQNVTFRCDPISEHNRLYWYRQTLGQGPEFLTYFQNEAQLEKSRLLSDRFSAERPKGSFSTLEIQRTEQGDSAMYLCASSPTGELAFFGPGTRLTVL.

In this sample, this clonotype turned up many times. This rearrangement joins TRBV10-2 to TRBJ2-3; 12 bases align to TRBD2. This CDR3 is built from 16 residues. The junction had 7 bases not matched to a gene; V was cut back by 6 bases and J by 3 bases. Looked up from germline, CDR1 is WSHSY and CDR2 is SAAADI. CDR3 nucleotide sequence: TGCGCCAGCAGCCGGACTAGCGGGGCCATAACAGATACGCAGTATTTT. This encodes CASSRTSGAITDTQYF.

V usage is TRBV6-6 and J usage is TRBJ1-1; no reliable D call. Germline CDR1 is MNHNY and CDR2 is SVGAGI (reference sequence). This CDR3 is 11 amino acids long. V gave up 8 bases and J gave up 0 bases, with 4 bases separating them. Here the CDR3 reads CASYLNTEAFF. The CDR3 bases are TGTGCCAGCTATTTGAACACTGAAGCTTTCTTT.

To note about this clonotype: The conserved phenylalanine or tryptophan normally closing the CDR3 is absent here, so this likely arose from a read error. The CDR3 nucleotides are TGTGCCAGCAGCCAAACACAGGGGCGCGGCTATGGCTACACCTTA. Translation gives CASSQTQGRGYGYTL. The chain is built from TRBV3-1 and TRBJ1-2, with 7 bases that match TRBD1. Germline V lookup: CDR1 LGHDT, CDR2 YNNKEL (reference sequence). Losses at the gene ends were 2 bases for V and 4 bases for J; bases not matched to a gene: 7. The CDR3 runs 15 residues.

This chain connects TRBV30 to TRBJ1-1; no firm D call. The V gene's germline CDR1 is GTSNPN and CDR2 SVGIG (reference sequence). The V end lost 3 bases, the J end lost 0 bases, and 8 bases lay between the germline ends. CDR3 length equals 13 residues. CDR3 bases: TGTGCCTGGAGCCAAGCCTTGAACACTGAAGCTTTCTTT. It specifies CAWSQALNTEAFF.

This clonotype was detected a few times. The genes are TRBV11-2 and TRBJ1-2; a possible D gene is TRBD1 (5 bases). The CDR3 has 15 residues. CDR1 and CDR2 from the germline V gene are SGHAT and FQNNGV. Trimming cost V 2 bases and J 4 bases, with 14 bases left between them. In DNA, the CDR3 is TGTGCCAGCAGCTTACGGTTTCTGGGGGGCTATGGCTACACCTTC. Translated: CASSLRFLGGYGYTF.

The chain is built from TRBV11-2 and TRBJ2-1, with unresolved D. The CDR3 contains 16 residues. Germline lookup yields CDR1 SGHAT and CDR2 FQNNGV. Deletions cut 5 bases from V and 10 bases from J, with 24 bases between. CDR3 in amino acids: CASSLRRDTTLGEQFF. The CDR3 coding sequence is TGTGCCAGCAGCCTCAGACGTGACACTACCCTCGGAGAGCAGTTCTTC.

The rearrangement uses TRBV12-3 or TRBV12-4 and TRBJ2-3, with 12 bases identical to TRBD2. Germline trimming cut 10 bases from V and 3 bases from J; bases unmatched to any gene: 11. The CDR3 has 16 amino acids. CDR3 loop: CATRASGRVSTDTQYF. DNA for the CDR3: TGTGCCACCCGGGCTAGCGGGAGGGTCTCTACAGATACGCAGTATTTT.

This clonotype was detected a few times. This sequence joins TRBV6-2 or TRBV6-3 and TRBJ2-4; tentative D call: TRBD1 (8 bases). The CDR3 is made up of 14 amino acids. Germline V gene data show CDR1 as MNHEY and CDR2 as SVGEGT. Trimming cost V 7 bases and J 7 bases, with 17 bases left between them. This chain's CDR3 is CASTTGQGGNIQYF. As DNA, the CDR3 is TGTGCCAGCACCACCGGACAGGGAGGGAACATTCAGTACTTC.

CDR3 protein: CASSQYTEAFF. CDR3 sequence (DNA): TGTGCCAGCAGCCAGTACACTGAAGCTTTCTTT. V and J are TRBV7-2 and TRBJ1-1; D gene ambiguous. This CDR3 has 11 amino acids. The V gene lost 5 bases and the J gene lost 3 bases, with 4 bases spanning the gap. Germline CDR1 is SGHTA and CDR2 is FQGNSA.

This clonotype appeared many times. This sequence joins TRBV9 and TRBJ1-1; the match to TRBD1 covers 8 bases. The CDR3 runs to 14 residues. Germline V gene sequence: CDR1 SGDLS, CDR2 YYNGEE. With 6 bases clipped from V and 6 bases from J, the junction kept 10 bases outside the gene matches. CDR3 DNA sequence: TGTGCCAGCACCAGAGGAGGGACAGGTCCTGAAGCTTTCTTT. Protein: CASTRGGTGPEAFF.

This clonotype has a handful of counts. This chain joins TRBV7-2 and TRBJ2-1; D may be TRBD1 or TRBD2 (6 bases each). Germline CDR1 and CDR2: SGHTA and FQGNSA. The V end was cut by 1 base, the J end by 11 bases, with 21 bases between. This CDR3 has 16 residues. CDR3 in amino acids: CASSLDSGGSSNQQFF. In DNA form, the CDR3 reads TGTGCCAGCAGCTTAGATTCCGGGGGCTCATCAAATCAGCAGTTCTTC.

The rearrangement links TRBV10-3 to TRBJ2-3; tentative D call: TRBD1 (5 bases). The CDR3 contains 18 residues. V dropped 3 bases and J dropped 1 base, with 20 bases sitting between them. CDR1 and CDR2 from the germline V gene are ENHRY and SYGVKD. CDR3 DNA sequence: TGTGCCATCAGTGAAGTCCAGGGTTTGGGCGCGGGCACAGATACGCAGTATTTT. This translates into CAISEVQGLGAGTDTQYF.

The chain employs TRBV7-9 and TRBJ2-1; D might be TRBD1 (5 bases). V shed 3 bases and J shed 10 bases, with 13 bases lying between them. CDR1 SEHNR and CDR2 FQNEAQ come from the germline V gene (reference sequence). The CDR3 spans 13 residues. The DNA of the CDR3 is TGTGCCAGCAGCTTTAGGGGTTCGGTCGAGCAGTTCTTC. Translation: CASSFRGSVEQFF.

The rearrangement links TRBV6-6 to TRBJ1-2, with 12 bases lining up with TRBD1. J lost 6 bases, V lost 5 bases, and 4 bases had no gene match. The CDR3 covers 14 residues. Germline V gene sequence: CDR1 MNHNY, CDR2 SVGAGI (reference sequence). CDR3 nucleotides: TGTGCCAGCAGTAGGGACAGGGGGCGAGATGGCTACACCTTC. Encoded protein: CASSRDRGRDGYTF.

The gene calls are TRBV12-3 or TRBV12-4 and TRBJ2-3; 12 bases match TRBD2. The V and J ends lost 6 bases and 4 bases, in that order; junction bases with no gene match: 5. The CDR3 has 15 amino acids. The CDR3 spells CASSSSGRAADTQYF. For the CDR3, the DNA is TGTGCCAGCAGCTCTAGCGGGAGGGCTGCAGATACGCAGTATTTT.

This clonotype has more than one count but fewer than ten. This chain connects TRBV6-2 or TRBV6-3 to TRBJ2-1; D could derive from TRBD1 or TRBD2 (6 bases each). Trimming left V 0 bases short and J 11 bases short, with 14 bases between. Germline V gene lookup returns CDR1 MNHEY and CDR2 SVGEGT. CDR3 length equals 14 residues. The CDR3 DNA is TGTGCCAGCAGTTACTCTTTTCGGGGGCAACAGCAGTTCTTC. Its translation is CASSYSFRGQQQFF.

CDR3 DNA sequence: TGTGCCAGTAGTGGGGGACTAGTGGGTTCAGATACGCAGTATTTT. This translates into CASSGGLVGSDTQYF. This chain links TRBV19 with TRBJ2-3, with 8 bases identical to TRBD2. With 5 bases clipped from V and 4 bases from J, the junction kept 8 bases outside the gene matches. There are 15 residues in the CDR3. Germline V CDR1 and CDR2: LNHDA, SQIVND (reference sequence). The complete variable domain, with remaining parts taken from reference TRBV19 and TRBJ2-3, reads DGGITQSPKYLFRKEGQNVTLSCEQNLNHDAMYWYRQDPGQGLRLIYYSQIVNDFQKGDIAEGYSVSREKKESFPLTVTSAQKNPTAFYLCASSGGLVGSDTQYFGPGTRLTVL.

This clonotype was counted only a few times. The chain uses TRBV27 and TRBJ2-3; D is possibly TRBD2 (7 bases). This CDR3 spans 19 amino acids. The V end lost 0 bases, the J end lost 2 bases, and 21 bases lay between the germline ends. From germline, CDR1 is MNHEY and CDR2 SMNVEV (reference sequence). The CDR3 protein is CASSLSFQTNRDYTDTQYF. The DNA for the CDR3 is TGTGCCAGCAGTTTATCCTTCCAGACAAACAGGGACTACACAGATACGCAGTATTTT.

This sequence joins TRBV7-6 and TRBJ1-1; D is uncertain. The germline CDR1 and CDR2 sequences are SGHVS and FNYEAQ. The V and J ends lost 5 bases and 4 bases respectively, with 23 bases between them. The length of the CDR3 is 17 residues. CDR3 DNA sequence: TGTGCCAGCAGCCTATCTTGTGGGCCGGTTTTATGCACTGAAGCTTTCTTT. It translates to CASSLSCGPVLCTEAFF.

This clonotype was detected a few times. The chain uses TRBV11-2 and TRBJ2-1; 12 nucleotides agree with TRBD2. Germline CDR1 and CDR2: SGHAT and FQNNGV. The length of the CDR3 is 15 residues. The V segment lost 7 bases and the J segment 4 bases; nucleotides outside the gene matches: 5. The CDR3 coding sequence is TGTGCCAGCACACTGGGACTAGCGGGTTACAATGAGCAGTTCTTC. It is translated as CASTLGLAGYNEQFF.

This clonotype showed up just once. The gene calls are TRBV29-1 and TRBJ1-1, with TRBD1 as a possible D gene (5 bases). Per germline, CDR1 SQVTM and CDR2 ANQGSEA. The CDR3 consists of 15 residues. The V end lost 6 bases, the J end lost 0 bases, and 17 bases lay between the germline ends. The CDR3 DNA is TGCAGCGTGGGGACGGTATTTCGAATGAACACTGAAGCTTTCTTT. Translation gives CSVGTVFRMNTEAFF.

The rearrangement joins TRBV28 to TRBJ1-1, with D perhaps matching TRBD1 (5 bases). Germline V gene data show CDR1 as MDHEN and CDR2 as SYDVKM. V lost 7 bases and J lost 6, with 15 bases in between. The CDR3 runs 13 residues. CDR3 DNA sequence: TGTGCCAGCATCGAGGGGATATTCGCTGAAGCTTTCTTT. It codes for CASIEGIFAEAFF.